This TCR beta chain was retrieved from a study of cytomegalovirus exposure and HLA in healthy donors. Study as a whole: Earlier, 95 million to 140 million unique TCR beta sequences were recovered from roughly 170 million T cells by an analysis. Findings and caveats of the study: In a later analysis, specific HLA alleles were associated with some 16,000 TCR beta sequences at a 0.05 false discovery rate. A later analysis found TCR association rates differed by HLA locus, highest for DRB1 and lowest for HLA-C. A missense variant in DCLRE1C was later tied to TCR beta V- and J-gene trimming.

Primers for the PCR totalled 60 Vbeta and 13 Jbeta. Sequenced by immunoSEQ multiplex PCR; TCRdb stores in-frame clones only, minus some. The sample has approximately 180,000 clones; 77% are singletons. In regard to this clone: Its antigen is unidentified.

The length of the CDR3 is 16 residues. Germline loops: CDR1 MGHRA, CDR2 YSYEKL. Sequenced: PBMCs. The J gene is TRBJ2-5, the V gene TRBV4-1, with D perhaps TRBD2 (6 bases). TRBJ2-7 matches the DNA end more closely, so the J call is doubtful. The sequence derives from a woman aged 60-75 years in good health and CMV-seropositive. The CDR3 protein is CASSQDYGILAVEQYF. Here the CDR3 DNA reads TGCGCCAGCAGCCAAGATTACGGCATACTAGCAGTCGAGCAGTACTTC.